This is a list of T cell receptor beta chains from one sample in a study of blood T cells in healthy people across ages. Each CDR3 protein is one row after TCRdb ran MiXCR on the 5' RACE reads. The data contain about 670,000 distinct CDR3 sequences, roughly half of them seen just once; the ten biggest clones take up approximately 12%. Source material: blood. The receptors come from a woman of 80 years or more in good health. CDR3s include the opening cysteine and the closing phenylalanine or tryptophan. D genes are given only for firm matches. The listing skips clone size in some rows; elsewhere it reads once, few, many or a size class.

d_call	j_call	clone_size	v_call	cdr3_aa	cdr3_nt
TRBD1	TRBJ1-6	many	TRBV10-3	CATSGTGGLSEYNSPLHF	TGTGCCACCTCCGGGACAGGGGGTCTTTCGGAGTATAATTCACCCCTCCACTTT
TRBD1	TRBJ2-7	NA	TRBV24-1	CATSQGTETGQYF	TGTGCCACCTCCCAAGGGACAGAGACGGGGCAGTACTTC
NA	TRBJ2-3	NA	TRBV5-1	CASSPGQSCADTQYF	TGCGCCAGCAGCCCTGGACAGTCTTGCGCAGATACGCAGTATTTT
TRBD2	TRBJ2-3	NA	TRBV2	CASRSGTTRRPDTQYF	TGTGCCAGCAGGTCCGGGACTACCCGGCGGCCAGATACGCAGTATTTT
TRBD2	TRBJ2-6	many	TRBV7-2	CASSPSGSGANVLTF	TGTGCCAGCAGCCCTAGCGGCTCTGGGGCCAACGTCCTGACTTTC
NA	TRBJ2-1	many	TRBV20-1	CSARDHRTATNEQFF	TGCAGTGCTAGAGATCATAGAACTGCCACCAATGAGCAGTTCTTC
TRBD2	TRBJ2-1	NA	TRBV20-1	CSARSSGGSSYDEQFF	TGCAGTGCTAGATCAAGTGGCGGGAGCTCCTACGATGAGCAGTTCTTC
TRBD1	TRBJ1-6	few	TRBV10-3	CAISARDRDSPLHF	TGTGCCATCAGTGCGAGGGACAGGGATTCACCCCTCCACTTT
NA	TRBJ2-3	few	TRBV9	CASSVGLTTDTQYF	TGTGCCAGCAGCGTAGGACTTACCACAGATACGCAGTATTTT
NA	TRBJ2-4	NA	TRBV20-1	CSARDPRVGENIQYF	TGCAGTGCTAGAGATCCCAGGGTTGGAGAAAACATTCAGTACTTC
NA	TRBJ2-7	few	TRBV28	CASSFVRAEAREQYF	TGTGCCAGCAGTTTCGTGCGAGCGGAGGCGAGGGAGCAGTACTTC
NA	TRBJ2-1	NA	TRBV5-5	CASGLPGALTYNEQFF	TGTGCCAGCGGCTTGCCCGGGGCGCTTACCTACAATGAGCAGTTCTTC
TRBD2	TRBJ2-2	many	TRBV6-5	CASSPGGGTGELFF	TGTGCCAGCAGTCCCGGGGGGGGCACCGGGGAGCTGTTTTTT
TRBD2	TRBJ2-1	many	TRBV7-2	CASSPLWGGEQFF	TGTGCCAGCAGCCCACTATGGGGGGGTGAGCAGTTCTTC
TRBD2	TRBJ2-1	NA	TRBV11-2	CASSRLAGVGPQNEQFF	TGTGCCAGCAGCCGGCTAGCGGGAGTTGGGCCACAGAATGAGCAGTTCTTC
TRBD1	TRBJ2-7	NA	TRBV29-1	CSVLTGARYEQYF	TGCAGCGTCCTAACAGGGGCGAGATACGAGCAGTACTTC
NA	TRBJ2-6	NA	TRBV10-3	CATMSPSGANVLTF	TGTGCCACCATGTCGCCCTCTGGGGCCAACGTCCTGACTTTC
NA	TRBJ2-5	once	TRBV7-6	CASSSPGSGKTQETQYF	TGTGCCAGCAGCTCCCCCGGGAGCGGAAAGACTCAAGAGACCCAGTACTTC
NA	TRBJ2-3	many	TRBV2	CASSGGLLQADTQYF	TGTGCCAGCAGTGGAGGCCTACTACAAGCAGATACGCAGTATTTT
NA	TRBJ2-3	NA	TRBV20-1	CSASSRQGNTDTQYF	TGCAGTGCCAGCAGTCGGCAGGGGAACACAGATACGCAGTATTTT
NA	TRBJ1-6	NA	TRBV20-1	CSASQDRDSPLHF	TGCAGTGCTTCACAGGATCGGGATTCACCCCTCCACTTT
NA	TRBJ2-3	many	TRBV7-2	CASSFLGSRGDTQYF	TGTGCCAGCAGCTTCTTAGGGAGCCGGGGAGATACGCAGTATTTT
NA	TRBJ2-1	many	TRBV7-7	CASSLGPPTQPGEQFF	TGTGCCAGCAGCTTGGGGCCTCCCACCCAGCCAGGAGAGCAGTTCTTC
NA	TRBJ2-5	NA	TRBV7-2	CASSLEGRVDETQYF	TGTGCCAGCAGCTTAGAGGGCAGGGTAGATGAGACCCAGTACTTC
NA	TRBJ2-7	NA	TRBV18	CASSPYIPGQDYEQYF	TGTGCCAGCTCACCTTATATACCGGGACAAGACTACGAGCAGTACTTC
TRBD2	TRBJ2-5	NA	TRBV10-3	CAISDETSGAQETQYF	TGTGCCATCAGTGACGAGACTAGCGGGGCCCAAGAGACCCAGTACTTC
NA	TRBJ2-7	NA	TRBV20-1	CSTEGDSYEQYF	TGCAGCACTGAAGGGGATTCCTACGAGCAGTACTTC
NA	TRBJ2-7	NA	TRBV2	CASSEFLEQYF	TGTGCCAGCAGTGAATTTTTGGAGCAGTACTTC
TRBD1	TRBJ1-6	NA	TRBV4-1	CASRPGGLGNSPLHF	TGCGCCAGCAGACCAGGGGGCTTGGGTAATTCACCCCTCCACTTT
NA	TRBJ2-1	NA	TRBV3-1	CASSQDTSGGSLYKEQFF	TGTGCCAGCAGCCAAGATACCAGCGGTGGATCCTTATACAAGGAGCAGTTCTTC
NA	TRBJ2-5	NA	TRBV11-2	CASSLSHGRQETQYF	TGTGCCAGCAGCTTAAGTCACGGGAGACAAGAGACCCAGTACTTC
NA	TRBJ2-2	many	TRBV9	CASSPAGSNTGELFF	TGTGCCAGCAGCCCCGCAGGCTCGAACACCGGGGAGCTGTTTTTT
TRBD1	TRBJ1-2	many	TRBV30	CAWSLGTVGGYTF	TGTGCCTGGAGTCTCGGGACAGTTGGAGGCTACACCTTC
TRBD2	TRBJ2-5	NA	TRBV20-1	CSARDLQRGGSEQYF	TGCAGTGCTAGAGATCTCCAGCGGGGGGGCTCAGAGCAGTACTTC
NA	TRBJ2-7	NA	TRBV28	CASKKGLFVYF	TGTGCCAGCAAAAAGGGTCTGTTTGTGTACTTC
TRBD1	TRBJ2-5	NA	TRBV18	CTSSHMGQGQETQYF	TGTACCAGCTCACACATGGGACAGGGGCAAGAGACCCAGTACTTC
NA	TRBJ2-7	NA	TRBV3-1	CASSHGREQYF	TGTGCCAGCAGCCACGGACGGGAGCAGTACTTC
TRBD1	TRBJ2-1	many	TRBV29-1	CSVESGGPYNEQFF	TGCAGCGTGGAATCAGGGGGCCCCTACAATGAGCAGTTCTTC
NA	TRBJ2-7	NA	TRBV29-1	CSVVGQSTYEQYF	TGCAGCGTTGTGGGCCAGTCGACCTACGAGCAGTACTTC